The clone carrying this T cell receptor (beta chain) was detected a few times. Its antigen is unidentified. This entry comes from a study of blood T cells in healthy people across ages. Next came a second PCR, run for about 7 to 12 cycles, which used a sample-barcoded 5' primer along with a J-beta primer mix. One entry per CDR3 protein, called by TCRdb with MiXCR from the 5' RACE reads. There are 700,000 to 900,000 distinct CDR3 sequences in the sample; roughly 25% occur only once, and around 3% lies in the top ten. Study-level findings and limits: Per-million-T-cell TCR beta diversity fell roughly linearly with age. Unsorted PBMCs ruled out conclusive naive versus antigen-experienced comparison.

Germline V lookup: CDR1 DFQATT, CDR2 SNEGSKA (reference sequence). The CDR3 loop spans 15 amino acids. Donors were systemically healthy Caucasian individuals from Russia aged 6 to 90 years. This sample was also put to use in a study of T cells of mothers and their children. From that study: Persistent microchimeric T cell clones were sought, and none were detected.

This clonotype was sampled from a boy younger than 18 in good health. The chain carries TRBV20-1 and TRBJ2-5; TRBD1 matches at 9 bases. The J call may be faulty, since TRBJ2-1 better matches the DNA end. Sequencing was carried out using blood. CDR3 sequence reads: CSAALRDRAVDEQFF. In nucleotides, the CDR3 is TGCAGTGCGGCACTCCGGGACAGGGCGGTCGATGAGCAGTTCTTC.